This T cell receptor beta chain is from a study of T cells in Graves' hyperthyroidism and ophthalmopathy. Germline V gene lookup returns CDR1 SEHNR and CDR2 FQNEAQ (reference sequence). V dropped 3 bases and J dropped 3; count of bases not matched to a gene: 12. The CDR3 consists of 18 residues. There were TCR beta CDR3 regions amplified from RNA transcripts. First-round RT-PCR of the TCR CDR3 relied on the HTBI primer set. TCRdb processed the multiplex PCR reads anew with MiXCR; each CDR3 protein has one entry. The table shows 300,000 to 400,000 distinct CDR3 sequences, with 11% to 15% occurring only once. Stable Graves' hyperthyroidism meant no ophthalmopathy progression within 18 months. These patients, aged 18 to 65, had recently diagnosed hyperthyroidism lasting under 2 months. Diagnostic assessment was based on clinical symptoms, serum thyroxine and TRAb, thyroid ultrasound and orbital computed tomography. Approximately 10 ml of fresh peripheral blood supplied the PBMCs.

This clonotype was recorded at least ten times. The receptor's source is a woman in her sixties or seventies with Graves' hyperthyroidism. The genes are TRBV7-9 and TRBJ2-1; 9 positions match TRBD1. Sequenced sample: blood. The CDR3 DNA follows: TGTGCCAGCAGCTTTACCGGGACAGGGAAGGTGGGCTACAATGAGCAGTTCTTC. Translating gives CASSFTGTGKVGYNEQFF. The whole variable domain, filled in from reference TRBV7-9 and TRBJ2-1, reads DTGVSQNPRHKITKRGQNVTFRCDPISEHNRLYWYRQTLGQGPEFLTYFQNEAQLEKSRLLSDRFSAERPKGSFSTLEIQRTEQGDSAMYLCASSFTGTGKVGYNEQFFGPGTRLTVL.